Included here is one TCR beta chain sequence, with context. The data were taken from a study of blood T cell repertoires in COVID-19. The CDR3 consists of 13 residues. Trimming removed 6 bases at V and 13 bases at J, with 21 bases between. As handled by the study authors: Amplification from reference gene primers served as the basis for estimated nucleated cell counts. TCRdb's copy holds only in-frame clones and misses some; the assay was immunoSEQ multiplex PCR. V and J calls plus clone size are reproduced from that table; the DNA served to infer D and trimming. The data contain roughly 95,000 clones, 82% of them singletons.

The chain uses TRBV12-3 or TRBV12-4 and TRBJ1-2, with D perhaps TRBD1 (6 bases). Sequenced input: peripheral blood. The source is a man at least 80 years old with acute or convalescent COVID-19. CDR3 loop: CASSRSFQGSCTF. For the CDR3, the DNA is TGTGCCAGCAGCCGCTCCTTTCAGGGGTCATGCACCTTC.